This T cell receptor (beta chain) was recorded in a study of early T cells in non-severe SARS-CoV-2 infection. Study details: Sequenced bulk RNA came from whole blood that was unsorted, and chains were unpaired. Study results and limitations: Anti-spike CD8 responses were favored in VDJdb matching, and private and CD4 specificities were missed.

Individual cDNA molecules each received unique molecular identifiers attached to them. In TCRdb, the 5' RACE reads were re-called with MiXCR into one record per CDR3 protein. This table has 50,000 to 80,000 distinct CDR3 sequences, over 4.5% appearing once. Germline V gene lookup returns CDR1 MDHEN and CDR2 SYDVKM. V dropped 5 bases and J dropped 7; count of bases not matched to a gene: 4. This CDR3 has 13 amino acids. This clonotype was observed a handful of times. The antigen remains undetermined. The sequenced material came from whole blood. The clonotype was recovered from an adult who was a healthcare worker with PCR-confirmed SARS-CoV-2 infection or an uninfected control (not recorded which). The rearrangement joins TRBV28 to TRBJ2-2; TRBD1 aligns across 7 bases. The CDR3, as DNA: TGTGCCAGCAGTACAACAGGGGTCGGGGAGCTGTTTTTT. Translating it yields CASSTTGVGELFF.